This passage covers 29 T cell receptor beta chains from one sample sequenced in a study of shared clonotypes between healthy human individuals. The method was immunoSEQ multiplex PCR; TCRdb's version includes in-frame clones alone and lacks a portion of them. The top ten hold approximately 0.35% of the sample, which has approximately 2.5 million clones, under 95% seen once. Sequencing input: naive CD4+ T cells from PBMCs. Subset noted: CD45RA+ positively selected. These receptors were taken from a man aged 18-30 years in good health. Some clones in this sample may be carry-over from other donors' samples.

CDR3 loop: CASSLVAGNQPQHF. DNA for the CDR3: TGCGCCAGCAGCTTGGTGGCAGGGAATCAGCCCCAGCATTTT. The chain is built from TRBV5-1 and TRBJ1-5; perhaps TRBD1 as D (5 bases). With 0 bases removed from V and 4 bases from J, the gap between germline ends came to 8 bases. Germline V gives CDR1 SGHRS, CDR2 YFSETQ. CDR3 size: 14 residues.

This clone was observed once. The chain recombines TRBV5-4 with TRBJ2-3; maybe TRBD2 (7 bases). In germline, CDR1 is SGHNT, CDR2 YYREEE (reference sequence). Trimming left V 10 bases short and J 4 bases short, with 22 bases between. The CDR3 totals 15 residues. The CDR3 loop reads CAGGGGKAIADTQYF. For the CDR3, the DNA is TGTGCCGGAGGGGGAGGGAAAGCGATTGCAGATACGCAGTATTTT.

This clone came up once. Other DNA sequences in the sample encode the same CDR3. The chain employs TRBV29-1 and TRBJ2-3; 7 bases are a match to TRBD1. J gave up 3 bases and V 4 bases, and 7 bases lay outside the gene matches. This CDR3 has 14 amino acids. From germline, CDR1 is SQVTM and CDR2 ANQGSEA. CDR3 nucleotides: TGCAGCGTTGCACGGGACAGAGGGACAGATACGCAGTATTTT. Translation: CSVARDRGTDTQYF.

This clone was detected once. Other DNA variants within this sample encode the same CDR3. For the CDR3, the DNA is TGTGCCAGCAGCGCGGACAGGGGTAACTATGGCTACACCTTC. Protein sequence: CASSADRGNYGYTF. J is TRBJ1-2 and V is TRBV2; 9 nucleotides line up with TRBD1. This CDR3 is 14 amino acids long. With V trimmed by 6 bases and J by 1 base, 3 bases remained unmatched. Looked up from germline, CDR1 is SNHLY and CDR2 is FYNNEI.

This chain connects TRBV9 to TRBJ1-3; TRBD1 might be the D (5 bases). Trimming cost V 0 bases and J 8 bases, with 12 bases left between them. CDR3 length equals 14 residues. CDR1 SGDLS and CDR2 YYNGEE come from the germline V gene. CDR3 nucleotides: TGTGCCAGCAGCGTAGCAGGGCTTGGTGACACCATATATTTT. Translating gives CASSVAGLGDTIYF.

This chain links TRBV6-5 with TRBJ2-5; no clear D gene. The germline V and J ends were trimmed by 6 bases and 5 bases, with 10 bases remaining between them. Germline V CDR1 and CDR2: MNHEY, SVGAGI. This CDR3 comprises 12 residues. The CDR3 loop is CASRPRLETQYF. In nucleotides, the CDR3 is TGTGCCAGCAGGCCACGGTTGGAGACCCAGTACTTC.

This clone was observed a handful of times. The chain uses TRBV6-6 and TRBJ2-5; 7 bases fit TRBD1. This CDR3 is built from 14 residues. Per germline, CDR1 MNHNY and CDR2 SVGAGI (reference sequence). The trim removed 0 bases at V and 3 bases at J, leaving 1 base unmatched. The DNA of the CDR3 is TGTGCCAGCAGTTACTCGACAGGGAAAGAGACCCAGTACTTC. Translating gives CASSYSTGKETQYF.

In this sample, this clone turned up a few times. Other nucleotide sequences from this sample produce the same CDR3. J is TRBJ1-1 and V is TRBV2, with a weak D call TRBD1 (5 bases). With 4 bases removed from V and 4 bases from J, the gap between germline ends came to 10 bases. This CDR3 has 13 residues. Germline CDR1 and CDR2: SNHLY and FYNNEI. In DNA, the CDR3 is TGTGCCAGCAGTGTGCAGGGCAGCACTGAAGCTTTCTTT. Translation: CASSVQGSTEAFF. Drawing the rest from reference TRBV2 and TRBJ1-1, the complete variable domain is EPEVTQTPSHQVTQMGQEVILRCVPISNHLYFYWYRQILGQKVEFLVSFYNNEISEKSEIFDDQFSVERPDGSNFTLKIRSTKLEDSAMYFCASSVQGSTEAFFGQGTRLTVV.

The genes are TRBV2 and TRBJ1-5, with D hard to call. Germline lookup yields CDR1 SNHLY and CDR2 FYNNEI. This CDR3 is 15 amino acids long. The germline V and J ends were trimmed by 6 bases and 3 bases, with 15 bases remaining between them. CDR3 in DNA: TGTGCCAGCAGCTTAACGACCCGGACCAATCAGCCCCAGCATTTT. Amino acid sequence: CASSLTTRTNQPQHF.

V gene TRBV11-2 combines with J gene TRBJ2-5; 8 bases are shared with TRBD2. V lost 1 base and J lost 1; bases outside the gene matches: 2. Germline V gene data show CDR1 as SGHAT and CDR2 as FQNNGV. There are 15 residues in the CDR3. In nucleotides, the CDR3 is TGTGCCAGCAGCTTAGGGACTAGCAGCCAAGAGACCCAGTACTTC. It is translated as CASSLGTSSQETQYF.

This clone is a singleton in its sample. DNA for the CDR3: TGTGCCAGCGAATCAAGGGGCCCCTCCTACAATGAGCAGTTCTTC. It is translated as CASESRGPSYNEQFF. The chain joins TRBV28 to TRBJ2-1; possible D gene TRBD1, 5 bases. Germline V lookup: CDR1 MDHEN, CDR2 SYDVKM. The germline V and J ends were trimmed by 8 bases and 0 bases, with 14 bases remaining between them. The CDR3 covers 15 residues.

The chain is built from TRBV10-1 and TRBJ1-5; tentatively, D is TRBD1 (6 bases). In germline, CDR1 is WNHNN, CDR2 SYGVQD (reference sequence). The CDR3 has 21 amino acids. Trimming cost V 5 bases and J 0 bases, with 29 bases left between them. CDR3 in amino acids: CASSTSNLGGPRRFSNQPQHF. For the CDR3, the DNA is TGCGCCAGCAGTACCTCCAACCTCGGGGGCCCCCGAAGATTTAGCAATCAGCCCCAGCATTTT.

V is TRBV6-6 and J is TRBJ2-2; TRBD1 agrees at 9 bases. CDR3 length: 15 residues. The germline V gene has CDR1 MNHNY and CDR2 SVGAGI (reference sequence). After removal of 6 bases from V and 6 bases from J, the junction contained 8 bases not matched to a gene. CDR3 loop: CASRWDRVVSGELFF. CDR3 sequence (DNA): TGTGCCAGCAGATGGGACAGGGTGGTATCCGGGGAGCTGTTTTTT.

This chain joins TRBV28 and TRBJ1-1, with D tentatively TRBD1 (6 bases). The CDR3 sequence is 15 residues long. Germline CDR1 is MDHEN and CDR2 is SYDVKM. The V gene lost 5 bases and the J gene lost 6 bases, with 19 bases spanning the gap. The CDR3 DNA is TGTGCCAGCAGTCCACGACGGCCGTGGGGGCCTGAAGCTTTCTTT. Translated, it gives CASSPRRPWGPEAFF.

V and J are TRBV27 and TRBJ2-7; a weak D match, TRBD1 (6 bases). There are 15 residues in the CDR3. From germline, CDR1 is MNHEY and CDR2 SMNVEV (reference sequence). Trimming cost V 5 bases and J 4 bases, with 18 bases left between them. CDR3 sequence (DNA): TGTGCCAGCAGTGCCCAGGCCGGGACAACATACGAGCAGTACTTC. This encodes CASSAQAGTTYEQYF.

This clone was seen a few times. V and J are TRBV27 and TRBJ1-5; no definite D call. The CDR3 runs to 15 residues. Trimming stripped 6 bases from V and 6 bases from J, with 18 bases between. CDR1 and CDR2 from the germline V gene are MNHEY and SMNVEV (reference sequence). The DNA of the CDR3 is TGTGCCAGCAGCCCCGGGTCCTGGAAAAGTCAGCCCCAGCATTTT. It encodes CASSPGSWKSQPQHF.

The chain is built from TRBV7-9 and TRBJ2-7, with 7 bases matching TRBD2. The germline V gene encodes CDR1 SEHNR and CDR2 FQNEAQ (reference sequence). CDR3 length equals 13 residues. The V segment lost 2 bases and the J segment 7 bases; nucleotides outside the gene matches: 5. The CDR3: CASSLSRGGEQYF. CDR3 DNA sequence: TGTGCCAGCAGCTTATCTCGGGGAGGGGAGCAGTACTTC.

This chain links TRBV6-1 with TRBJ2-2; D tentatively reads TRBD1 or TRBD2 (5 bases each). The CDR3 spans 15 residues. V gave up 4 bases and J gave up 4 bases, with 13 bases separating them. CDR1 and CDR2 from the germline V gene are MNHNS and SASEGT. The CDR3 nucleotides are TGTGCCAGCAGTGCTTACGGGGCGGGCACCGGGGAGCTGTTTTTT. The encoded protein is CASSAYGAGTGELFF.

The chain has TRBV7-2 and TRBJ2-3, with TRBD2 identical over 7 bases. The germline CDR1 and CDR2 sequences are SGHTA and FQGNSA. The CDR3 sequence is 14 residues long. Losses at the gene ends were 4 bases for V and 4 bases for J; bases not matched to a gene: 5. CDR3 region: CASSSERGADTQYF. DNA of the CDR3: TGTGCCAGCAGCTCCGAGCGGGGCGCAGATACGCAGTATTTT.

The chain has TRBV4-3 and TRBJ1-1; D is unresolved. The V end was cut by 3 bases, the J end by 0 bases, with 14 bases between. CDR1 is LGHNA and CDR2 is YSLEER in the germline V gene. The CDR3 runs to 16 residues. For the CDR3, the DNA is TGCGCCAGCAGCCAGGGCGTGGCATACATGAACACTGAAGCTTTCTTT. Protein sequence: CASSQGVAYMNTEAFF.

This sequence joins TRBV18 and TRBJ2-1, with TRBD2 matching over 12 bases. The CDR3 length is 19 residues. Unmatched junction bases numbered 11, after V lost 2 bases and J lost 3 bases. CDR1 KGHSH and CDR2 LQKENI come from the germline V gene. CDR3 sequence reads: CASSPVSLLAGGIYNEQFF. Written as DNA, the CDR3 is TGTGCCAGCTCACCAGTCAGCCTGCTAGCGGGAGGGATCTACAATGAGCAGTTCTTC.

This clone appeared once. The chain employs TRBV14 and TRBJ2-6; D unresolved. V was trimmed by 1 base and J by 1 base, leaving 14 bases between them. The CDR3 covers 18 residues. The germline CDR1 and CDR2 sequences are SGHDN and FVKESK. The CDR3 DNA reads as TGTGCCAGCAGCCAAGGTTGGCGAGAAACTTCTGGGGCCAACGTCCTGACTTTC. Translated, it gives CASSQGWRETSGANVLTF.

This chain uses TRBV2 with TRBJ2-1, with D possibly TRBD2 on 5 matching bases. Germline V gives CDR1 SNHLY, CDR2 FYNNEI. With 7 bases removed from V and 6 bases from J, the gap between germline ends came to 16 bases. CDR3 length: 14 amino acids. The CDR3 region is CASKLPGSSNEQFF. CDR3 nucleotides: TGTGCCAGCAAGCTACCGGGAAGTTCCAATGAGCAGTTCTTC.

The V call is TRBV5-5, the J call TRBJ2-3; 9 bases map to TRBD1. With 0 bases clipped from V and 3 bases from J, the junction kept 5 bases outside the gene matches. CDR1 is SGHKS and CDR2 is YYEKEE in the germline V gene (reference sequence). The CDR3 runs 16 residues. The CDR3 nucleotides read TGTGCCAGCAGCTTGGTGGACAGGGGTGGGACAGATACGCAGTATTTT. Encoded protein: CASSLVDRGGTDTQYF.

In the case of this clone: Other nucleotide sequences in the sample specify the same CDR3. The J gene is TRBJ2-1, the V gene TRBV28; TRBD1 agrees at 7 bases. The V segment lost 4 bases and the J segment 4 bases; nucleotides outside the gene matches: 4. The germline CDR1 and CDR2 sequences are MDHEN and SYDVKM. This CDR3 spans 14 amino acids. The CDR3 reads CASSSGQQYNEQFF. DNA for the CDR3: TGTGCCAGCAGTTCGGGACAGCAGTACAATGAGCAGTTCTTC. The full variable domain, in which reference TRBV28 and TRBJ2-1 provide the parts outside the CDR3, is DVKVTQSSRYLVKRTGEKVFLECVQDMDHENMFWYRQDPGLGLRLIYFSYDVKMKEKGDIPEGYSVSREKKERFSLILESASTNQTSMYLCASSSGQQYNEQFFGPGTRLTVL.

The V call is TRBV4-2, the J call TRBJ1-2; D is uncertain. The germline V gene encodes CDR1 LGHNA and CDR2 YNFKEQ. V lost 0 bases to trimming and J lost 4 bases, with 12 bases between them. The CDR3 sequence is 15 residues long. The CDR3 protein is CASSQDGTDTYGYTF. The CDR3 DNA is TGTGCCAGCAGCCAAGATGGAACAGATACCTATGGCTACACCTTC.

The CDR3 reads CATLNTDRGKNTEAFF. In DNA, the CDR3 is TGTGCCACCCTTAATACCGACAGGGGAAAAAACACTGAAGCTTTCTTT. This chain links TRBV6-6 with TRBJ1-1; 8 bases match TRBD1. Germline assignment: CDR1 MNHNY and CDR2 SVGAGI (reference sequence). V lost 10 bases and J lost 2; bases outside the gene matches: 15. The CDR3 has 16 residues.

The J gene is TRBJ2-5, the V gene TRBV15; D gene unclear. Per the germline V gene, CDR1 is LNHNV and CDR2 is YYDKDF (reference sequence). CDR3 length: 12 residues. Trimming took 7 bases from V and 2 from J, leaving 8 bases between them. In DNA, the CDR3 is TGTGCCACCAAATACGGACAAGAGACCCAGTACTTC. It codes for CATKYGQETQYF.

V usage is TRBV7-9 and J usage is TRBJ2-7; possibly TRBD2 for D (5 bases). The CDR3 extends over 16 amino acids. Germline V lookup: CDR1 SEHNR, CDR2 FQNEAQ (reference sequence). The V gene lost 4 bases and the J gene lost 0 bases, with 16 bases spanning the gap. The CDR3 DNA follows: TGTGCCAGCAGCTCCGGGTATGGGGAGATCTCCTACGAGCAGTACTTC. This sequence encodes CASSSGYGEISYEQYF.